This T cell receptor beta chain is from a study of shared clonotypes between healthy human individuals. As regards this clone: Germline and junction disagree at one end, which may indicate a read error.

The CDR3 runs 14 residues. Germline V gene sequence: CDR1 MNHNY, CDR2 SVGAGI (reference sequence). Clones were sequenced by immunoSEQ multiplex PCR, and TCRdb holds only the in-frame ones, with some missing. The sample lists more than 2 million clones; roughly 96% were seen once. This TCR derives from a man younger than 30 in good health. The genes are TRBV6-6 and TRBJ2-7; D might be TRBD2 (6 bases). Sequencing used naive CD4+ T cells sorted from blood. Subset described: CD45RA+ positively selected. The CDR3 DNA follows: TGTGCCAGCAGTTACTGGGGGGACTCCAACGAGCAGTACTTC. Its translation: CASSYWGDSNEQYF.